This T cell receptor beta chain was sequenced for a study of blood T cell repertoires in COVID-19. About the research overall: Material from acute and convalescent COVID-19 was sourced from the United States, Italy and Spain. Nucleic acid was either cDNA or gDNA, and it came from T cells, B-cell-depleted T cells, or PBMCs.

Unmatched junction bases numbered 5, after V lost 3 bases and J lost 4 bases. Germline CDR1 is SNHLY and CDR2 is FYNNEI. The CDR3 is made up of 15 amino acids. The data were produced by immunoSEQ multiplex PCR, yet TCRdb's version contains in-frame clones alone and is incomplete. The sample comprises 100,000 to 150,000 clones, 92% of which are singletons, and around 2.1% rests with the top ten. Seattle-derived patients entered the study during active infection and were followed longitudinally. This TCR was recovered from a man aged 50-60 years with COVID-19, enrolled during active disease. The rearrangement uses TRBV2 and TRBJ2-3, with 9 bases identical to TRBD2. What was sequenced was peripheral blood. CDR3 sequence: CASSDGTSSSDTQYF. DNA of the CDR3: TGTGCCAGCAGTGACGGGACTAGCTCCTCAGATACGCAGTATTTT.